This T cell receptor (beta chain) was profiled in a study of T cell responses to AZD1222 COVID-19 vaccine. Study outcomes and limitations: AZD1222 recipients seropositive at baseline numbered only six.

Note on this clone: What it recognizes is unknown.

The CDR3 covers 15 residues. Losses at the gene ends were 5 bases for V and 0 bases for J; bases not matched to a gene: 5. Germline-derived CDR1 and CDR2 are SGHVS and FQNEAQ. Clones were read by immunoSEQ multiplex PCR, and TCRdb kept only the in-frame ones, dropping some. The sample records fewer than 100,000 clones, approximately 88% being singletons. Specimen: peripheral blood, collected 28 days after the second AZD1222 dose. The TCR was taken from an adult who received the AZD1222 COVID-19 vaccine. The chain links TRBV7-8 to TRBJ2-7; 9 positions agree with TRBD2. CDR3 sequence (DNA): TGTGCCAGCAGCAGGGGAGCGGGGGGCTCCTACGAGCAGTACTTC. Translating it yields CASSRGAGGSYEQYF. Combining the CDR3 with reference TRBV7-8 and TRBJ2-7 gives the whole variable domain GAGVSQSPRYKVAKRGQDVALRCDPISGHVSLFWYQQALGQGPEFLTYFQNEAQLDKSGLPSDRFFAERPEGSVSTLKIQRTQQEDSAVYLCASSRGAGGSYEQYFGPGTRLTVT.